The entry below describes one T cell receptor beta chain. The antigen is unknown. There are 10 residues in the CDR3. The germline V gene encodes CDR1 SGHTA and CDR2 FQGNSA. The germline V and J ends were trimmed by 2 bases and 7 bases, with 2 bases remaining between them. The data derive from a study of cytomegalovirus exposure and HLA in healthy donors. Findings and caveats of the study: Under in vitro conditions, three CMV-associated chains were confirmed as specific for CMV antigens.

Here immunoSEQ multiplex PCR was the method, and the copy in TCRdb shows in-frame clones only, minus some. The table shows 65,000 to 90,000 clones, with approximately 90% occurring only once. These donors were members of the roughly 130-subject validation cohort, a group separate from the approximately 670-subject first cohort. The chain joins TRBV7-2 to TRBJ1-2; no clear D. The TCR sequence derives from a woman aged 18 to 35 in good health and CMV-seropositive. Sequencing was performed on PBMCs. CDR3 sequence reads: CASSLRGYTF. As DNA, the CDR3 is TGTGCCAGCAGCTTACGTGGCTACACCTTC.